Here is one TCR beta chain with its context. Its antigen is currently not known. No base qualities exist here, and no much larger clone lies one base off it. The data were taken from a study of blood T cell repertoires in COVID-19 (dated by TCRdb to the early 2020s). Describing the broader study: The collaborator samples originated in the United States, Italy and Spain and spanned the acute and convalescent phases of COVID-19. Where HLA class I and class II types were available, the types were taken from metadata supplied by the sample provider, not from assay-based typing. The samples were drawn from two sources: the first 160 participants of the ongoing ImmuneRACE study, and over 950 subjects contributed by 6 global collaborators. Deeply sampled blood TCRbeta repertoires from subjects exposed to, actively infected with, or recovered from COVID-19 were included in the dataset. The sample metadata nearly always contained a de-identified subject ID, COVID-19 status, age in years and sex. A freely available public database, intended as a resource for researchers studying the immune response to SARS-CoV-2, is where the repertoires were released. The prospective study material was composed of cDNA or gDNA derived from T cells, B-cell-depleted T cells, or PBMCs.

Collaborating institutions collected whole blood in K2EDTA tubes following their own protocols. For TCRbeta analysis, collaborator samples were shipped as frozen whole blood, as isolated PBMCs, or as DNA extracted from either sample type. TCRbeta CDR3 regions were amplified from genomic DNA by means of the immunoSEQ Assay, a bias-controlled multiplex PCR. The paper's processing steps were these. The number of nucleated cells in each sample was estimated from the amplification of reference gene primers within the assay. Sequence reads were collapsed and filtered to measure the absolute abundance of every unique TCRbeta CDR3 rearrangement. For each sample, productive Simpson clonality was calculated as the square root of Simpson's diversity index over productive rearrangements. TCRdb retrieved this table from immuneACCESS and kept in-frame rearrangements only. Not all clones are present; in checked studies, unresolved V genes account for under half, and no reason is known for the remainder. V, J and clone size derive from that table, while D and trimming were established from the DNA sequence. Counted in this sample were about 63,000 clones; around 80% of them appeared once. Jointly, the top ten make up over 25% of the sample.

Trimming removed 5 bases from V and 6 bases from J, leaving 14 bases between the germline ends. The germline V gene sets CDR1 to SGHTA and CDR2 to FQGNSA. CDR3 length: 13 amino acids, cysteine to phenylalanine. The DNA shown is the 39-base CDR3, in frame from base 1. The paper's findings and limits, for the study overall: The amount of clinical and demographic metadata varied by source and participant and was provided uncurated.

The sample was peripheral blood. The chain joins TRBV7-2 to TRBJ2-7, with the D gene not clear enough to name. The sequence was collected from a human donor in a cohort sampled during active COVID-19. For the CDR3, the sequence is CASSPSPLSEQYF. The DNA sequence is TGTGCCAGCAGCCCGTCCCCCCTGAGCGAGCAGTACTTC.